Given below is one T cell receptor (beta chain) in context. The data were obtained in a study of CD8 T cells in Susac syndrome. This CDR3 comprises 13 residues. CDR1 and CDR2 from the germline V gene are ENHRY and SYGVKD. Deletions cut 0 bases from V and 3 bases from J, with 5 bases between. Reverse transcription used about 0.5 to 1 ug RNA and random hexamers. Across 54 Vbeta and 13 Jbeta, immunoSEQ multiplex PCR amplified TCR beta CDR3. MiXCR was run by TCRdb on the immunoSEQ multiplex PCR reads, yielding one entry per CDR3 protein. Of approximately 280,000 distinct CDR3 sequences listed, 80% to 90% are singletons. Sequencing of TCR beta drew on CD8+ and CD4+ T cells from blood.

This chain joins TRBV10-3 and TRBJ2-5, with a tentative D call TRBD2 (5 bases). Sequencing input: CD8+ T cells from PBMCs. This clonotype originated in a human donor with multiple sclerosis. CDR3 loop: CAISESREETQYF. The DNA of the CDR3 is TGTGCCATCAGTGAGTCGAGGGAAGAGACCCAGTACTTC.